The source of this TCR beta chain is a study of blood T cell repertoires in COVID-19. Sequencing used immunoSEQ multiplex PCR; TCRdb keeps in-frame clones, though not all of them. The sample records around 170,000 clones, about 86% being singletons. Germline CDR1 is LGHDT and CDR2 is YNNKEL (reference sequence). This CDR3 has 12 residues. Trimming removed 2 bases from V and 6 bases from J, with 8 bases in between. The chain couples TRBV3-1 (or the pseudogene TRBV3-2) to TRBJ2-7; D perhaps matches TRBD1 (5 bases). This TCR derives from a man aged 50-59 years with active or convalescent COVID-19. Input material: peripheral blood. Here the CDR3 reads CASSQQGREQYF. The CDR3 DNA follows: TGTGCCAGCAGCCAACAGGGTCGCGAGCAGTACTTC.